This TCR beta chain was captured by sequencing in a study of blood T cell repertoires in COVID-19. Using immunoSEQ multiplex PCR, the repertoire was profiled, and TCRdb retains in-frame clones only, with some absent. Of roughly 500,000 clones in the sample, roughly nine tenths were seen once. Germline lookup yields CDR1 LGHNA and CDR2 YNFKEQ. CDR3 length: 17 amino acids. The V segment lost 0 bases and the J segment 5 bases; nucleotides outside the gene matches: 4. The sequenced material came from peripheral blood. This chain uses TRBV4-2 with TRBJ2-3, with 14 nucleotides matching TRBD2. The sequence came from a man aged 18-30 years with COVID-19, enrolled during active disease. The CDR3 nucleotides are TGTGCCAGCAGCCAAGATAATGGACTAGCGGGAGGAGATACGCAGTATTTT. Protein sequence: CASSQDNGLAGGDTQYF.